The 25 T cell receptor beta chains given below trace back to one sample, sequenced in a study of patients and donors after allogeneic stem cell transplantation. Using its own MiXCR run on the RT-PCR reads, TCRdb lists one record per CDR3 protein. The sample yields some 90,000 distinct CDR3 sequences, around 49% seen once. Sequenced input: blood, either unsorted or a sorted T cell fraction (not recorded which). The receptors derive from a human donor who was either an allogeneic HSCT recipient or a stem cell or donor lymphocyte infusion donor (not recorded which). It is not recorded whose cells these are; they may come from a transplant donor.

This clonotype was detected many times. This chain links TRBV6-5 with TRBJ1-1, with D uncertain. Germline V gene sequence: CDR1 MNHEY, CDR2 SVGAGI. The CDR3 totals 16 residues. Trimming removed 0 bases at V and 1 base at J, with 12 bases between. CDR3 sequence (DNA): TGTGCCAGCAGTTACTCGATAGGAAAGGGGAACACTGAAGCTTTCTTT. This codes for CASSYSIGKGNTEAFF.

The chain has TRBV28 and TRBJ2-7; D is undetermined. This CDR3 spans 12 amino acids. V was trimmed by 4 bases and J by 3 bases, leaving 7 bases between them. Germline CDR1 and CDR2: MDHEN and SYDVKM. DNA of the CDR3: TGTGCCAGCAGTTACTTGTACTACGAGCAGTACTTC. This sequence encodes CASSYLYYEQYF.

The chain recombines TRBV4-3 with TRBJ2-7, with a weak D call TRBD1 (6 bases). With 3 bases removed from V and 1 base from J, the gap between germline ends came to 19 bases. The CDR3 has 17 amino acids. Germline CDR1 LGHNA, CDR2 YSLEER. The CDR3 loop reads CASSQQPDGQGSYEQYF. The CDR3 nucleotides are TGCGCCAGCAGCCAGCAACCGGATGGTCAGGGGTCCTACGAGCAGTACTTC.

This clonotype has a handful of counts. The chain couples TRBV4-2 to TRBJ1-5; possibly TRBD1 for D (5 bases). The V end lost 8 bases, the J end lost 5 bases, and 10 bases lay between the germline ends. The CDR3 totals 12 residues. Germline-derived CDR1 and CDR2 are LGHNA and YNFKEQ. DNA of the CDR3: TGTGCCAGCGGTGACAGATATCAGCCCCAGCATTTT. The encoded protein is CASGDRYQPQHF.

V usage is TRBV28 and J usage is TRBJ1-1; D is ambiguous. Germline V gene lookup returns CDR1 MDHEN and CDR2 SYDVKM. V shed 7 bases and J shed 3 bases, with 6 bases lying between them. This CDR3 region has 11 residues. This chain's CDR3 is CASTQYTEAFF. CDR3 DNA: TGTGCCAGCACCCAGTACACTGAAGCTTTCTTT.

The chain combines TRBV7-9 with TRBJ1-4, with D unresolved. The CDR3 spans 14 residues. Trimming shortened V by 1 base and J by 8 bases, and 11 bases separated the two germline ends. The germline gives CDR1 SEHNR, CDR2 FQNEAQ (reference sequence). The CDR3 sequence is CASSLGVKGEKLFF. In DNA, the CDR3 is TGTGCCAGCAGCTTAGGAGTGAAGGGCGAAAAACTGTTTTTT.

This clonotype was counted only a few times. The V call is TRBV6-2 or TRBV6-3, the J call TRBJ1-5; 9 positions agree with TRBD1. There are 18 residues in the CDR3. With 0 bases clipped from V and 2 bases from J, the junction kept 8 bases outside the gene matches. Per the germline V gene, CDR1 is MNHEY and CDR2 is SVGEGT. The CDR3 reads CASSYSRTGEWGNQPQHF. The CDR3 DNA follows: TGTGCCAGCAGTTACTCGAGGACAGGGGAATGGGGCAATCAGCCCCAGCATTTT.

The chain combines TRBV5-6 with TRBJ2-1; D remains unclear. The CDR3 has 17 residues. The germline CDR1 and CDR2 sequences are SGHDT and YYEEEE. The ends were cut back, 1 base at V and 0 bases at J, with 14 bases in the middle. In nucleotides, the CDR3 is TGTGCCAGCAGCTTGAAATGGGCTATAGGCTCCTACAATGAGCAGTTCTTC. It yields the protein CASSLKWAIGSYNEQFF.

The J gene is TRBJ1-1, the V gene TRBV6-5; possible D gene TRBD1, 5 bases. The CDR3 covers 14 residues. Trimming shortened V by 7 bases and J by 1 base, and 13 bases separated the two germline ends. Germline CDR1 reads MNHEY; CDR2 reads SVGAGI. The CDR3 DNA sequence: TGTGCCAGCACCGAGACAGAAAGGAACACTGAAGCTTTCTTT. It translates to CASTETERNTEAFF.

This chain uses TRBV12-3 or TRBV12-4 with TRBJ1-5, with D unclear. This CDR3 comprises 13 residues. V dropped 10 bases and J dropped 0 bases, with 10 bases sitting between them. CDR3: CATSRYSNQPQHF. For the CDR3, the DNA is TGTGCCACCTCTCGGTATAGCAATCAGCCCCAGCATTTT.

The chain combines TRBV20-1 with TRBJ1-2; D is unclear. The ends were cut back, 0 bases at V and 7 bases at J, with 21 bases in the middle. The CDR3 has 16 residues. Per the germline V gene, CDR1 is DFQATT and CDR2 is SNEGSKA (reference sequence). Written as DNA, the CDR3 is TGCAGTGCTAGAGATCGTGCGACCATGACTACGGGTGGCTACACCTTC. It translates to CSARDRATMTTGGYTF.

This sequence joins TRBV5-1 and TRBJ1-4; D gene ambiguous. The CDR3 runs 14 residues. The germline V and J ends were trimmed by 2 bases and 8 bases, with 13 bases remaining between them. The V gene's germline CDR1 is SGHRS and CDR2 YFSETQ. In DNA form, the CDR3 reads TGCGCCAGCAGCTTTGGGGATCCAAGCGAAAAACTGTTTTTT. Protein sequence: CASSFGDPSEKLFF.

This chain uses TRBV10-3 with TRBJ1-1, with a possible D match to TRBD1 (6 bases). Trimming removed 5 bases at V and 0 bases at J, with 16 bases between. The V gene's germline CDR1 is ENHRY and CDR2 SYGVKD. CDR3 size: 16 residues. CDR3 loop: CAISSGVAGMNTEAFF. The CDR3 coding sequence is TGTGCCATCAGTTCAGGGGTTGCGGGAATGAACACTGAAGCTTTCTTT.

V gene TRBV29-1 combines with J gene TRBJ2-1, with D hard to call. Germline lookup yields CDR1 SQVTM and CDR2 ANQGSEA. This CDR3 is 13 amino acids long. The ends were cut back, 1 base at V and 3 bases at J, with 7 bases in the middle. Here the CDR3 DNA reads TGCAGCGTTGAAGGTTTAGACTACAATGAGCAGTTCTTC. Translating gives CSVEGLDYNEQFF.

J is TRBJ1-2 and V is TRBV12-3 or TRBV12-4; D call uncertain. This CDR3 spans 14 amino acids. Trimming removed 3 bases from V and 8 bases from J, with 16 bases in between. The CDR3 reads CASSFVPERSGYTF. CDR3 in DNA: TGTGCCAGCAGTTTCGTCCCCGAGCGATCAGGCTACACCTTC.

CDR3 loop: CASSLRAGQETQYF. CDR3 in DNA: TGCGCCAGCAGCTTGAGAGCGGGCCAAGAGACCCAGTACTTC. The chain employs TRBV5-1 and TRBJ2-5, with D possibly being TRBD2 (6 bases). The CDR3 consists of 14 residues. Looked up from germline, CDR1 is SGHRS and CDR2 is YFSETQ. Trimming took 1 base from V and 1 from J, leaving 8 bases between them.

This clonotype was counted only a few times. This chain uses TRBV20-1 with TRBJ1-2, with D unclear. Germline values: CDR1 DFQATT, CDR2 SNEGSKA (reference sequence). Trimming removed 5 bases from V and 0 bases from J, with 13 bases in between. The CDR3 totals 14 residues. CDR3 sequence (DNA): TGCAGTGCTCTTACTCAGCATACTAACTATGGCTACACCTTC. Protein sequence: CSALTQHTNYGYTF.

This chain uses TRBV20-1 with TRBJ1-2; D ambiguous. V gave up 6 bases and J gave up 3 bases, with 8 bases separating them. The CDR3 covers 11 residues. CDR1 is DFQATT and CDR2 is SNEGSKA in the germline V gene (reference sequence). CDR3 amino acids: CSARLDYGYTF. Here the CDR3 DNA reads TGCAGTGCGCGACTGGACTATGGCTACACCTTC.

J is TRBJ2-3 and V is TRBV28, with 10 bases aligning to TRBD2. Germline V gene lookup returns CDR1 MDHEN and CDR2 SYDVKM. Trimming cost V 0 bases and J 1 base; bases outside gene matches: 4. There are 17 residues in the CDR3. The CDR3 sequence: CASSLWFLAGGTDTQYF. The DNA for the CDR3 is TGTGCCAGCAGTTTATGGTTCCTAGCGGGAGGCACAGATACGCAGTATTTT.

This chain connects TRBV12-3 or TRBV12-4 to TRBJ2-7; D possibly corresponds to TRBD1 (5 bases). V lost 3 bases and J lost 0, with 15 bases in between. The CDR3 length is 16 residues. In nucleotides, the CDR3 is TGTGCCAGCAGTTTGGGGCCGACCGTCGCCTCCTACGAGCAGTACTTC. Protein product: CASSLGPTVASYEQYF.

The rearrangement links TRBV4-1 to TRBJ1-2, with D perhaps matching TRBD1 (6 bases). V gave up 4 bases and J gave up 2 bases, with 11 bases separating them. CDR1 and CDR2 from the germline V gene are MGHRA and YSYEKL. The CDR3 is 14 residues long. CDR3 DNA: TGCGCCAGCAGCCGAGAACAGGGCAACTATGGCTACACCTTC. Amino acids: CASSREQGNYGYTF.

The CDR3 nucleotides are TGCGCCAGCAGCCAAGAACTGCCTGACGAGCAGTACTTC. Protein product: CASSQELPDEQYF. The chain uses TRBV4-1 and TRBJ2-7; the D is unclear. The V gene lost 0 bases and the J gene lost 5 bases, with 8 bases spanning the gap. The CDR3 runs to 13 residues. From germline, CDR1 is MGHRA and CDR2 YSYEKL.

V usage is TRBV28 and J usage is TRBJ1-6; D remains ambiguous. The CDR3 spans 12 residues. V lost 11 bases and J 6 bases, leaving 11 bases between the germline ends. The V gene's germline CDR1 is MDHEN and CDR2 SYDVKM. CDR3 residues: CAVGRINSPLHF. For the CDR3, the DNA is TGTGCCGTCGGACGGATTAATTCACCCCTCCACTTT.

The V and J genes are TRBV27 and TRBJ1-5, with unresolved D. The germline V and J ends were trimmed by 3 bases and 0 bases, with 12 bases remaining between them. The CDR3 runs to 16 residues. Germline CDR1 MNHEY, CDR2 SMNVEV (reference sequence). The CDR3 sequence is CASSFFSGDSNQPQHF. The CDR3 nucleotides are TGTGCCAGCAGTTTTTTCTCCGGCGATAGCAATCAGCCCCAGCATTTT.

This chain connects TRBV25-1 to TRBJ1-5; possibly TRBD1 for D (5 bases). The ends were cut back, 2 bases at V and 2 bases at J, with 10 bases in the middle. In germline, CDR1 is MGHDK, CDR2 SYGVNS. The CDR3 is 15 residues long. CDR3 loop: CASSETGGGNQPQHF. Written as DNA, the CDR3 is TGTGCCAGCAGTGAAACAGGCGGGGGCAATCAGCCCCAGCATTTT. Using reference TRBV25-1 and TRBJ1-5 for the parts outside the CDR3, the full variable domain is EADIYQTPRYLVIGTGKKITLECSQTMGHDKMYWYQQDPGMELHLIHYSYGVNSTEKGDLSSESTVSRIRTEHFPLTLESARPSHTSQYLCASSETGGGNQPQHFGDGTRLSIL.